The source of this TCR beta chain is a study of T cells of healthy individuals. The CDR3 is 15 residues long. The ends were cut back, 2 bases at V and 0 bases at J, with 12 bases in the middle. Germline CDR1 SGHRS, CDR2 YFSETQ. TCRdb recomputed calls from the 5' RACE reads with MiXCR, one row per CDR3 protein. The sample consists of over 95,000 distinct CDR3 sequences, roughly 18% of them appearing once. This clonotype was recorded a few times. The sequence was collected from a human donor in good health. V is TRBV5-1 and J is TRBJ2-7; perhaps TRBD2 as D (6 bases). The CDR3 DNA is TGCGCCAGCAGCTTAGGCGGGACGGACTCCTACGAGCAGTACTTC. It is translated as CASSLGGTDSYEQYF.